These 29 T cell receptor beta chains came from one sample sequenced in a study of T cell responses to AZD1222 COVID-19 vaccine. The method was immunoSEQ multiplex PCR; TCRdb's version includes in-frame clones alone and lacks a portion of them. The sample includes over 95,000 clones, roughly 90% of them seen just once. The material sequenced was peripheral blood, taken 28 days after the second AZD1222 dose. All receptors derive from an adult who received the AZD1222 COVID-19 vaccine.

This sequence joins TRBV28 and TRBJ1-2, with TRBD1 matching over 7 bases. CDR1 and CDR2 (germline): MDHEN, SYDVKM. This CDR3 has 14 residues. J was trimmed by 8 bases and V by 2 bases; bases with no gene match: 8. The CDR3 bases are TGTGCCAGCAGTTTAAGGGACAGCACGGGGGGCTACACCTTC. This encodes CASSLRDSTGGYTF.

The V gene is TRBV13, the J gene TRBJ2-5; tentatively, D is TRBD1 or TRBD2 (6 bases each). The CDR3 has 15 residues. Germline CDR1 is PRHDT and CDR2 is FYEKMQ (reference sequence). Trimming removed 4 bases from V and 7 bases from J, with 19 bases in between. CDR3 loop: CASSSGSGGGTTQYF. The CDR3 coding sequence is TGTGCCAGCAGCTCTGGGTCCGGGGGCGGGACGACCCAGTACTTC.

This clone was detected only once. The chain carries TRBV6-2 or TRBV6-3 and TRBJ2-3, with a weak D call TRBD2 (5 bases). Germline V gene lookup returns CDR1 MNHEY and CDR2 SVGEGT. V was cut by 6 bases and J by 4 bases, with 8 bases left in between. The CDR3 totals 12 residues. The CDR3 nucleotides read TGTGCCAGCAGCCGGCGGGCAGATACGCAGTATTTT. Translation: CASSRRADTQYF.

V is TRBV6-6 and J is TRBJ1-4; D not resolved. This CDR3 comprises 12 residues. In germline, CDR1 is MNHNY, CDR2 SVGAGI (reference sequence). V lost 7 bases to trimming and J lost 4 bases, with 7 bases between them. CDR3 coding DNA: TGTGCCAGCACCGGGAGTAATGAAAAACTGTTTTTT. Translated: CASTGSNEKLFF.

This rearrangement joins TRBV5-1 to TRBJ2-1, with D perhaps TRBD1 or TRBD2 (6 bases each). The CDR3 contains 16 residues. Deletions cut 1 base from V and 3 bases from J, with 14 bases between. Germline lookup yields CDR1 SGHRS and CDR2 YFSETQ. CDR3 bases: TGCGCCAGCAGCTTGCGGAGGGACACGTACTACAATGAGCAGTTCTTC. Its protein is CASSLRRDTYYNEQFF.

The chain combines TRBV24-1 with TRBJ2-4; D possibly matches TRBD1 or TRBD2 (6 bases each). The germline CDR1 and CDR2 sequences are KGHDR and SFDVKD. V lost 7 bases and J lost 8, with 20 bases in between. The CDR3 covers 15 residues. The CDR3 protein is CATSAPGAREDIQYF. The DNA of the CDR3 is TGTGCCACCAGCGCCCCGGGGGCCAGGGAGGACATTCAGTACTTC.

This clone appeared once. This chain joins TRBV6-5 and TRBJ2-7; D assignment may be TRBD1 or TRBD2 (5 bases each). Trimming shortened V by 5 bases and J by 3 bases, and 11 bases separated the two germline ends. Germline V CDR1 and CDR2: MNHEY, SVGAGI. The length of the CDR3 is 13 residues. The CDR3 DNA reads as TGTGCCAGCAGTAGGGACCTGGACTACGAGCAGTACTTC. Translated, it gives CASSRDLDYEQYF.

This clone was seen more than once but under ten times. The chain combines TRBV6-5 with TRBJ1-2, with TRBD1 identical over 8 bases. Trimming removed 6 bases from V and 7 bases from J; junction bases left unmatched: 4. The CDR3 runs to 12 residues. CDR1 and CDR2 from the germline V gene are MNHEY and SVGAGI. CDR3 DNA sequence: TGTGCCAGCAGCTTCACAGGGGGTGGCTACACCTTC. Encoded protein: CASSFTGGGYTF.

The chain uses TRBV28 and TRBJ2-1, with D perhaps matching TRBD2 (6 bases). CDR1 MDHEN and CDR2 SYDVKM come from the germline V gene. V dropped 2 bases and J dropped 1 base, with 9 bases sitting between them. The CDR3 has 15 residues. CDR3 sequence: CASSLRAGSYNEQFF. The CDR3 nucleotides are TGTGCCAGCAGTTTACGGGCGGGATCCTACAATGAGCAGTTCTTC.

The V call is TRBV11-2, the J call TRBJ2-7; D is uncertain. Between the trimmed V and J ends, which lost 0 bases and 6 bases, there was a span of 12 bases. There are 14 residues in the CDR3. Germline CDR1 and CDR2: SGHAT and FQNNGV. CDR3 bases: TGTGCCAGCAGCTTAGATTCCAGCTTTGGCGAGCAGTACTTC. The encoded protein is CASSLDSSFGEQYF.

The rearrangement joins TRBV11-3 to TRBJ2-1; D is uncertain. From germline, CDR1 is SGHNT and CDR2 YENEEA. The CDR3 is 15 amino acids. V was pared by 5 bases and J by 0 bases, with 11 bases between. Here the CDR3 DNA reads TGTGCCAGCAGCACACGGAGCAGCTCCTACAATGAGCAGTTCTTC. Translated: CASSTRSSSYNEQFF.

The V and J genes are TRBV6-6 and TRBJ1-4, with D possibly matching TRBD1 (5 bases). The CDR3 is 14 amino acids. Germline assignment: CDR1 MNHNY and CDR2 SVGAGI (reference sequence). Between the trimmed V and J ends, which lost 2 bases and 5 bases, there was a span of 9 bases. The CDR3 loop reads CASSYQGPNEKLFF. The CDR3 coding sequence is TGTGCCAGCAGTTACCAGGGCCCAAATGAAAAACTGTTTTTT.

This clone has only one observation. The V gene is TRBV7-3, the J gene TRBJ2-7, with 9 bases fitting TRBD2. The V gene's germline CDR1 is SGHTA and CDR2 FQGTGA. This CDR3 region has 15 residues. Losses at the gene ends were 3 bases for V and 0 bases for J; bases not matched to a gene: 3. The CDR3 DNA follows: TGTGCCAGCAGCTTGGGCGGGAGGGACTCCTACGAGCAGTACTTC. This encodes CASSLGGRDSYEQYF.

The chain employs TRBV6-5 and TRBJ1-5; D is perhaps TRBD1 (5 bases). Trimming left V 0 bases short and J 3 bases short, with 9 bases between. Germline assignment: CDR1 MNHEY and CDR2 SVGAGI. The CDR3 contains 15 residues. Here the CDR3 DNA reads TGTGCCAGCAGTTACTCCGGGACGTACAATCAGCCCCAGCATTTT. Its protein is CASSYSGTYNQPQHF.

This chain connects TRBV28 to TRBJ2-2; the match to TRBD1 covers 8 bases. This CDR3 spans 15 amino acids. The germline V gene encodes CDR1 MDHEN and CDR2 SYDVKM. J lost 4 bases, V lost 2 bases, and 3 bases had no gene match. The CDR3 nucleotides are TGTGCCAGCAGTTTAGGTCAGGGGGCCACCGGGGAGCTGTTTTTT. Residues: CASSLGQGATGELFF.

The chain links TRBV20-1 to TRBJ2-1; the match to TRBD2 covers 8 bases. This CDR3 is built from 14 residues. Germline V gene lookup returns CDR1 DFQATT and CDR2 SNEGSKA (reference sequence). J lost 8 bases, V lost 3 bases, and 9 bases had no gene match. As DNA, the CDR3 is TGCAGTGCTAGTAGGAGCGGGAGACGAGATGAGCAGTTCTTC. This translates into CSASRSGRRDEQFF.

The J gene is TRBJ2-1, the V gene TRBV7-9, with 10 nucleotides matching TRBD2. Germline CDR1 and CDR2: SEHNR and FQNEAQ (reference sequence). The CDR3 is 13 amino acids. Unmatched junction bases numbered 8, after V lost 8 bases and J lost 10 bases. This CDR3 reads CASALAGVGEQFF. CDR3 bases: TGTGCCAGCGCCCTAGCGGGAGTAGGGGAGCAGTTCTTC.

The chain combines TRBV30 with TRBJ1-1; the D gene is possibly TRBD1 (6 bases). V lost 4 bases and J lost 4, with 13 bases in between. In germline, CDR1 is GTSNPN, CDR2 SVGIG (reference sequence). The CDR3 contains 13 residues. CDR3 bases: TGTGCCTGGACTGGAGTAGGGGGCACTGAAGCTTTCTTT. This translates into CAWTGVGGTEAFF.

The chain links TRBV28 to TRBJ2-7; 12 nucleotides align to TRBD2. Trimming cost V 6 bases and J 9 bases; bases outside gene matches: 9. CDR3 length: 14 amino acids. CDR1 is MDHEN, CDR2 SYDVKM, per germline. The CDR3 is CASSRRLAGVLQYF. CDR3 nucleotide sequence: TGTGCCAGCAGCCGCCGACTAGCGGGAGTTCTGCAGTACTTC.

About this clone itself: Other DNA sequences in this sample translate to the same CDR3. The chain carries TRBV2 and TRBJ2-7, with D perhaps matching TRBD2 (5 bases). The germline V and J ends were trimmed by 6 bases and 0 bases, with 6 bases remaining between them. There are 12 residues in the CDR3. The germline CDR1 and CDR2 sequences are SNHLY and FYNNEI. In DNA form, the CDR3 reads TGTGCCAGCAGCGGGGACTCCTACGAGCAGTACTTC. Protein sequence: CASSGDSYEQYF.

The J gene is TRBJ2-1, the V gene TRBV7-2; the match to TRBD2 covers 14 bases. Losses at the gene ends were 0 bases for V and 9 bases for J; bases not matched to a gene: 4. Germline V CDR1 and CDR2: SGHTA, FQGNSA. The CDR3 consists of 16 residues. Here the CDR3 reads CASSLAGTSGSSEQFF. The CDR3 coding sequence is TGTGCCAGCAGCTTAGCCGGGACTAGCGGGAGTAGTGAGCAGTTCTTC.

This clone was seen a few times. The chain recombines TRBV28 with TRBJ1-5, with TRBD1 identical over 12 bases. Germline V gene sequence: CDR1 MDHEN, CDR2 SYDVKM. The CDR3 is 16 residues long. J was trimmed by 7 bases and V by 5 bases; bases with no gene match: 9. The CDR3 DNA is TGTGCCAGCAGTACCCCGGGACAGGGGGCAGAGCAGCCCCAGCATTTT. Its protein product is CASSTPGQGAEQPQHF.

The gene calls are TRBV2 and TRBJ2-6; 9 nucleotides agree with TRBD1. CDR1 and CDR2 from the germline V gene are SNHLY and FYNNEI. J gave up 0 bases and V 6 bases, and 15 bases lay outside the gene matches. The CDR3 sequence is 20 residues long. Here the CDR3 DNA reads TGTGCCAGCAGCCGCGGTCCCGGGACAGGGCTTAGCTCTGGGGCCAACGTCCTGACTTTC. Residues: CASSRGPGTGLSSGANVLTF.

The genes are TRBV9 and TRBJ1-3, with TRBD1 identical over 7 bases. CDR3 length: 16 residues. CDR1 and CDR2 (germline): SGDLS, YYNGEE. V lost 0 bases to trimming and J lost 4 bases; unmatched junction nucleotides: 7. The CDR3 coding sequence is TGTGCCAGCAGCGTAGGAGGGTGGACAGGAGGAAACACCATATATTTT. It specifies CASSVGGWTGGNTIYF.

The chain has TRBV30 and TRBJ1-1, with a possible D match to TRBD1 (5 bases). The ends were cut back, 8 bases at V and 3 bases at J, with 10 bases in the middle. Germline CDR1 and CDR2: GTSNPN and SVGIG (reference sequence). The CDR3 contains 11 residues. CDR3 in DNA: TGTGCCGTTAGGGGCTACACTGAAGCTTTCTTT. Its protein is CAVRGYTEAFF.

The chain recombines TRBV3-1 (or the pseudogene TRBV3-2) with TRBJ1-1, with 7 bases lining up with TRBD1. Germline CDR1 and CDR2: LGHDT and YNNKEL (reference sequence). There are 15 residues in the CDR3. Trimming took 4 bases from V and 5 from J; bases not matched to a gene: 10. The CDR3 is CASSPPLTGRTEAFF. As DNA, the CDR3 is TGTGCCAGCAGCCCACCCTTGACAGGGAGGACTGAAGCTTTCTTT.

The V call is TRBV18, the J call TRBJ1-4; D gene uncertain. Germline loops: CDR1 KGHSH, CDR2 LQKENI. There are 15 residues in the CDR3. V was clipped by 3 bases and J by 2 bases, with 10 bases between them. The CDR3 is CASSPGVATNEKLFF. DNA for the CDR3: TGTGCCAGCTCACCCGGGGTTGCTACTAATGAAAAACTGTTTTTT.

V and J are TRBV29-1 and TRBJ2-5; D possibly corresponds to TRBD2 (5 bases). Looked up from germline, CDR1 is SQVTM and CDR2 is ANQGSEA. The CDR3 runs 13 residues. The V end lost 3 bases, the J end lost 5 bases, and 13 bases lay between the germline ends. This CDR3 is CSVDYGLGETQYF. Written as DNA, the CDR3 is TGCAGCGTTGATTACGGACTCGGGGAGACCCAGTACTTC.

This clone has just one count. This sequence joins TRBV3-1 (or the pseudogene TRBV3-2) and TRBJ2-7, with TRBD2 matching 7 bases. V gave up 2 bases and J gave up 9 bases; unmatched junction bases: 13. This CDR3 contains 15 residues. Germline-derived CDR1 and CDR2 are LGHDT and YNNKEL (reference sequence). The chain's CDR3 is CASSQLGEGNVVQYF. The CDR3 DNA is TGTGCCAGCAGCCAACTAGGGGAGGGCAACGTTGTGCAGTACTTC.